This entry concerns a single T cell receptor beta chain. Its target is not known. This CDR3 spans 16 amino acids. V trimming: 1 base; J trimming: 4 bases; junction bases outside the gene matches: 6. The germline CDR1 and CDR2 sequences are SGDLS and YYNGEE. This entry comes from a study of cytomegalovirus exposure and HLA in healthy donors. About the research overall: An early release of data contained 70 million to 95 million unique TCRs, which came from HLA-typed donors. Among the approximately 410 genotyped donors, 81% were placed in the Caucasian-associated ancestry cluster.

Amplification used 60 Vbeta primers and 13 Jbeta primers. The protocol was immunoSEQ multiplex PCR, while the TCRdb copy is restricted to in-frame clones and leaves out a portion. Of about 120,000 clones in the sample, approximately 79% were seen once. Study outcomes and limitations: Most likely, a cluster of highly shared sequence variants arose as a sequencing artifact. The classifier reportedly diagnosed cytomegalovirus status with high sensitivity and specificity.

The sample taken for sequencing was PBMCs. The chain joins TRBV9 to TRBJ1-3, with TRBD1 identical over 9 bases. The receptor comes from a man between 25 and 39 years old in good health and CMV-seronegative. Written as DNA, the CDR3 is TGTGCCAGCAGCGTATCCGGGACAGGGACAGGAAACACCATATATTTT. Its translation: CASSVSGTGTGNTIYF.